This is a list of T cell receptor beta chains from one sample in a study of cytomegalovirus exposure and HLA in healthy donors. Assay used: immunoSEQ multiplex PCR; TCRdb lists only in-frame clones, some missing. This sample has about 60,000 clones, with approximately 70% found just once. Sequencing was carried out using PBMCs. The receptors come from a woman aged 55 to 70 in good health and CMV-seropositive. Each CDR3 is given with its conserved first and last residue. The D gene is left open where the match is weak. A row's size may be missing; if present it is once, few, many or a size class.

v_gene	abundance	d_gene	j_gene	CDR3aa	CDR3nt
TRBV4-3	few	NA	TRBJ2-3	CASSQGSSTDTQYF	TGCGCCAGCAGCCAAGGTTCTAGCACAGATACGCAGTATTTT
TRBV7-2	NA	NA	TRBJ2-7	CASSPLGRGEQYF	TGTGCCAGCAGCCCCCTCGGTCGGGGGGAGCAGTACTTC
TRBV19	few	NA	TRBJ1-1	CASTGMNTEAFF	TGTGCCAGTACAGGGATGAACACTGAAGCTTTCTTT
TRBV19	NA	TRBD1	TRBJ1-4	CASRPQGGSNEKLFF	TGTGCCAGTAGGCCACAGGGGGGAAGTAATGAAAAACTGTTTTTT
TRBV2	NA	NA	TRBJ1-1	CASSLLDMNTEAFF	TGTGCCAGCAGTCTACTAGACATGAACACTGAAGCTTTCTTT
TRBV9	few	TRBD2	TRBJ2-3	CASSARLTSGVGADTQYF	TGTGCCAGCAGCGCCAGACTGACTAGCGGGGTCGGAGCAGATACGCAGTATTTT
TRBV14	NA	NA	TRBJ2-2	CASSQWAGTTGELFF	TGTGCCAGCAGCCAATGGGCGGGGACCACCGGGGAGCTGTTTTTT
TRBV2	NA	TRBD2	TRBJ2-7	CASSAPLAGVNYEQYF	TGTGCCAGCAGTGCCCCGCTGGCGGGGGTCAACTACGAGCAGTACTTC
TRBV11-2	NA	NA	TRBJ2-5	CASSWDGGATQYF	TGTGCCAGCAGCTGGGACGGAGGGGCGACCCAGTACTTC
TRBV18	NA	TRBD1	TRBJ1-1	CASSGTGGNTEAFF	TGTGCCAGCTCGGGGACAGGGGGGAACACTGAAGCTTTCTTT
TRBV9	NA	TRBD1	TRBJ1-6	CASSPMTGIDSPLHF	TGTGCCAGCAGCCCCATGACAGGGATAGATTCACCCCTCCACTTT
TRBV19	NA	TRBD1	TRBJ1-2	CASSDRGNYGYTF	TGTGCCAGTAGTGACAGGGGTAACTATGGCTACACCTTC
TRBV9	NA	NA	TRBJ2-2	CASSASGNTGELFF	TGTGCCAGCAGCGCGAGCGGGAACACCGGGGAGCTGTTTTTT
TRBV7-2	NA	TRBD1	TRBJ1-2	CASSLGSTGTRFNYGYTF	TGTGCCAGCAGCTTAGGTTCGACAGGGACACGGTTTAACTATGGCTACACCTTC
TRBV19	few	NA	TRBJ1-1	CASSLIGGEAFF	TGTGCCAGTAGTTTAATTGGCGGTGAAGCTTTCTTT
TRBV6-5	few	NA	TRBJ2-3	CASSYFYTDTQYF	TGTGCCAGCAGTTACTTTTACACAGATACGCAGTATTTT
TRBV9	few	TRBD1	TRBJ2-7	CASSLGTGAVEQYF	TGTGCCAGCAGCTTAGGGACAGGGGCGGTCGAGCAGTACTTC
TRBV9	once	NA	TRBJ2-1	CASSFPRGIFANEQFF	TGTGCCAGCAGCTTCCCCCGGGGGATCTTTGCGAATGAGCAGTTCTTC
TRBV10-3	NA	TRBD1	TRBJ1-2	CATGGQGLNGYTF	TGTGCCACCGGAGGACAGGGTCTGAATGGCTACACCTTC
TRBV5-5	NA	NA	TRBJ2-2	CASTLGVGELFF	TGTGCCAGCACCCTAGGGGTCGGGGAGCTGTTTTTT
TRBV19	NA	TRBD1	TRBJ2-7	CASSKVDRGSYEQYF	TGTGCCAGTAGTAAGGTCGACAGGGGATCCTACGAGCAGTACTTC
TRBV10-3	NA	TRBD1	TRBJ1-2	CAISEGQGKYGYTF	TGTGCCATCAGTGAAGGACAGGGAAAGTATGGCTACACCTTC
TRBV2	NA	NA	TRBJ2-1	CASAPQGGEQFF	TGTGCCAGCGCCCCACAGGGCGGTGAGCAGTTCTTC
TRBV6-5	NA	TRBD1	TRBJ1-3	CASRTDRNSGNTIYF	TGTGCCAGCAGAACGGACAGGAATTCTGGAAACACCATATATTTT
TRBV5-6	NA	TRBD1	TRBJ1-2	CASSNFKPGQGGYGYTF	TGTGCCAGCAGCAATTTCAAACCTGGACAGGGGGGCTATGGCTACACCTTC
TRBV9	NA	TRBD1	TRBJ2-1	CASSETGVSYNEQFF	TGTGCCAGCAGCGAAACAGGGGTGTCCTACAATGAGCAGTTCTTC
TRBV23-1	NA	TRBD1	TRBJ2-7	CASSQSGTGLPEQYF	TGCGCCAGCAGTCAATCGGGGACAGGGCTTCCCGAGCAGTACTTC
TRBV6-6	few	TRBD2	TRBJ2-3	CASKTSGGAGADTQYF	TGTGCCAGCAAGACTAGCGGGGGGGCCGGAGCAGATACGCAGTATTTT
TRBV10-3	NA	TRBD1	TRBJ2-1	CAIAETGTGYNEQFF	TGTGCCATCGCTGAGACCGGGACAGGGTACAATGAGCAGTTCTTC
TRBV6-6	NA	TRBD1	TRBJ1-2	CASSPQDRVYGYTF	TGTGCCAGCAGTCCCCAGGACAGGGTGTATGGCTACACCTTC
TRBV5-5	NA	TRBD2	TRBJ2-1	CASSYSGGPGEQFF	TGTGCCAGCAGCTATAGCGGGGGGCCGGGGGAGCAGTTCTTC
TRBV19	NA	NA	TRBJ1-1	CASSPDSLGNTEAFF	TGTGCCAGTAGTCCAGACAGCCTGGGCAACACTGAAGCTTTCTTT
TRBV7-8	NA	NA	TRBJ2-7	CASRSRGQGYEQYF	TGTGCCAGCCGATCTCGAGGCCAGGGCTACGAGCAGTACTTC
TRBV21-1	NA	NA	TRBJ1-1	CASSGKQGGETEAFF	TGTGCCAGCAGCGGGAAACAGGGGGGAGAAACTGAAGCTTTCTTT
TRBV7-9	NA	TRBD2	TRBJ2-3	CARGTSGDTDTQYF	TGTGCCAGAGGGACTAGCGGGGACACAGATACGCAGTATTTT
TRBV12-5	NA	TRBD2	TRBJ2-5	CASGTSGGAGETQYF	TGTGCTAGTGGAACTAGCGGGGGGGCCGGGGAGACCCAGTACTTC
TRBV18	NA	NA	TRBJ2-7	CASSLESGPTYEQYF	TGTGCCAGCTCACTTGAGTCAGGGCCCACCTACGAGCAGTACTTC
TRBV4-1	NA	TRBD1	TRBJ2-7	CASSHGQAYEQYF	TGCGCCAGCAGCCACGGACAGGCCTACGAGCAGTACTTC
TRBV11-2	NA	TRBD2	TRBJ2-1	CASSFEELAGAFSYNEQFF	TGTGCCAGCAGCTTCGAGGAACTAGCGGGGGCATTCTCCTACAATGAGCAGTTCTTC